This T cell receptor beta chain was sequenced in a study of T cell responses to AZD1222 COVID-19 vaccine. Notes on the study in general: Among spike-specific TCRs, nearly half reportedly target unmutated variant regions.

The repertoire was sequenced with immunoSEQ multiplex PCR; TCRdb's copy has only in-frame clones and lacks some. The top ten hold roughly 5% of the sample, which has over 110,000 clones, under 95% seen once. Of note for this clone: Antigen specificity is unknown.

This CDR3 comprises 19 residues. Germline values: CDR1 LNHDA, CDR2 SQIVND (reference sequence). V was cut by 0 bases and J by 2 bases, with 20 bases left in between. The sequence was collected from an adult in good health. The sequencing used peripheral blood, collected on day 0 of AZD1222 vaccination. The chain couples TRBV19 to TRBJ1-3; D perhaps matches TRBD1 (5 bases). The CDR3 region is CASSIDWPGEGTAGNTIYF. The CDR3 DNA sequence: TGTGCCAGTAGTATAGATTGGCCGGGGGAAGGGACGGCTGGAAACACCATATATTTT.